This T cell receptor (beta chain) derives from a study of T cell changes during pregnancy in multiple sclerosis. As regards this clone: One end of the junction does not line up with germline, which may come from a read error.

Sequencing was performed with immunoSEQ multiplex PCR; in TCRdb, only in-frame clones are kept and a portion is missing. Altogether about 99,000 clones are present, about 90% being singletons, with the ten largest covering 0.75% to 0.95%. This CDR3 region has 16 residues. CDR1 and CDR2 from the germline V gene are KGHSH and LQKENI. The V call is TRBV18, the J call TRBJ2-5; 9 nucleotides line up with TRBD2. This receptor was identified in a female donor with multiple sclerosis, enrolled in a pregnancy study. The input for sequencing was peripheral blood, taken after pregnancy. CDR3 bases: TGTGCCAGCTCGCCACAGTCGTGGGCGGGAGGGGAGACCCAGTACTTC. Amino acid sequence: CASSPQSWAGGETQYF.